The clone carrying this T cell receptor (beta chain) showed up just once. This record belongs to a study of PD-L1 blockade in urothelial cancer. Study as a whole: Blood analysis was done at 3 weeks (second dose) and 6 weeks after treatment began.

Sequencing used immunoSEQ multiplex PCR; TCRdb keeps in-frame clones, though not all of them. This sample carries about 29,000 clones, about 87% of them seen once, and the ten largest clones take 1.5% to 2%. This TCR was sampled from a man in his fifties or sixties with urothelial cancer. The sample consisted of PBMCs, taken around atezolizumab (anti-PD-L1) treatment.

The CDR3 region is CAISAEEYEQYF. The CDR3 nucleotides read TGTGCCATCAGTGCGGAGGAATACGAGCAGTACTTC. This sequence joins TRBV10-3 and TRBJ2-7, with a weak D call TRBD2 (5 bases). The CDR3 is 12 residues long. Germline CDR1 ENHRY, CDR2 SYGVKD. V lost 4 bases and J lost 4, with 8 bases in between.